The entry below describes one TCR beta chain. Its antigen is unknown. The CDR3 sequence is 15 residues long. V lost 2 bases, J lost 7 bases, and 9 bases stayed unmatched. Germline assignment: CDR1 PRHDT and CDR2 FYEKMQ (reference sequence). Sequencing was at deep level. 200 to 250 ng DNA, 30,000 or so T cell genomes, went into each sorted-subset replicate PCR. Assay: immunoSEQ multiplex PCR; the TCRdb copy retains only in-frame clones and omits some. The table records about 660,000 clones, under 80% of them present only once. The data are from a study of shared clonotypes between healthy human individuals. Across the study: CD4 naive and CD4 memory each took three plates per donor, while CD8 naive took two and CD8 memory one.

Study-wide points: What naive subsets generally showed was a larger estimated richness than memory subsets showed.

This chain links TRBV13 with TRBJ2-7; 9 bases fit TRBD2. The sequenced sample was memory CD4+ T cells sorted from blood. Subset given: CD45RA-negative fraction. This TCR was recovered from a woman aged 30 to 39 in good health. CDR3 nucleotides: TGTGCCAGCAGCTTAAGCCAGCGGGGGGATAGGGAGCAGTACTTC. Translating it yields CASSLSQRGDREQYF.